The entry below describes one TCR beta chain. Authors' methods: Amplification with reference gene primers provided the estimates of nucleated cell counts. The method was immunoSEQ multiplex PCR; TCRdb's version includes in-frame clones alone and lacks a portion of them. D and trimming were read from the DNA, whereas the V and J calls and clone size are those reported in that table. The sample has about 53,000 clones, 86% seen once. V shed 2 bases and J 10 bases; nucleotides not matched to a gene: 8. Per germline, CDR1 MNHNS and CDR2 SASEGT. The CDR3 loop spans 16 amino acids. This specimen comes from a study of blood T cell repertoires in COVID-19. On the study more broadly: Researchers got acute and convalescent COVID-19 samples from the United States, Italy and Spain. T cells, B-cell-depleted T cells, or PBMCs provided the cDNA or gDNA that served as material.

This sequence was found in a man aged 80 or over with acute or convalescent COVID-19. The rearrangement links TRBV6-1 to TRBJ1-6; 10 positions match TRBD1. Sequencing was done on a sample of peripheral blood. This CDR3 is CASSERVGTGESPLHF. The CDR3 nucleotides are TGTGCCAGCAGTGAACGCGTGGGGACAGGGGAATCACCCCTCCACTTT.